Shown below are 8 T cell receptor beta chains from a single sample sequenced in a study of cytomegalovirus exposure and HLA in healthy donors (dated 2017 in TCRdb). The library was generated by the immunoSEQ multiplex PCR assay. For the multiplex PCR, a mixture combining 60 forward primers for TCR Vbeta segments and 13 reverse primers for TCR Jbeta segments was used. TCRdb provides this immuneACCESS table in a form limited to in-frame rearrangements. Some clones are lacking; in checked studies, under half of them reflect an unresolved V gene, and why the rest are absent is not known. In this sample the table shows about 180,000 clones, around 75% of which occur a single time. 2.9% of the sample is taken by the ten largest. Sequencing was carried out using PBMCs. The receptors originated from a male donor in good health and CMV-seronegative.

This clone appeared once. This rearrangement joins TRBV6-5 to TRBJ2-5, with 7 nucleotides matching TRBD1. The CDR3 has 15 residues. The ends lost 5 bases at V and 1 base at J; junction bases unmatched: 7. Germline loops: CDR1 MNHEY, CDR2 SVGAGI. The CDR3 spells CASSNVQGSQETQYF. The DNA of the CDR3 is TGTGCCAGCAGTAATGTACAGGGGAGCCAAGAGACCCAGTACTTC.

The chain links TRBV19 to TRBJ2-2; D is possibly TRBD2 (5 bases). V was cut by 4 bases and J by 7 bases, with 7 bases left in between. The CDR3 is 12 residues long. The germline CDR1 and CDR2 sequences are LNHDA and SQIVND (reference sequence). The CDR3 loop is CASSKAGGELFF. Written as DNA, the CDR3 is TGTGCCAGTAGTAAGGCGGGCGGGGAGCTGTTTTTT.

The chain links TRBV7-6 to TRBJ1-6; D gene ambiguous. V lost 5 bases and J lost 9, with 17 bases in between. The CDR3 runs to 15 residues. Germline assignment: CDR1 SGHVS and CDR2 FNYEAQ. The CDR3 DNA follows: TGTGCCAGCAGCCCACGGGAGGGTTCCAGTTCACCCCTCCACTTT. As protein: CASSPREGSSSPLHF.

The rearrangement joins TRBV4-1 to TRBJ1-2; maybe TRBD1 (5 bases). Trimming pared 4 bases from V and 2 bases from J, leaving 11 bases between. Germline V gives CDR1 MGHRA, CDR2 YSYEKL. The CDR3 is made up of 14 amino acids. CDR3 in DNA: TGCGCCAGCAGCCGACCGGGGGAGAACTATGGCTACACCTTC. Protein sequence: CASSRPGENYGYTF.

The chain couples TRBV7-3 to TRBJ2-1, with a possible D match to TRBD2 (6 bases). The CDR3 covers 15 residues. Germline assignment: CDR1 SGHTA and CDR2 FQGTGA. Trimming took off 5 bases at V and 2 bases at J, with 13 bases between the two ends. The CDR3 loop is CASSPGLETYNEQFF. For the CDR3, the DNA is TGTGCCAGCAGCCCGGGACTGGAGACCTACAATGAGCAGTTCTTC.

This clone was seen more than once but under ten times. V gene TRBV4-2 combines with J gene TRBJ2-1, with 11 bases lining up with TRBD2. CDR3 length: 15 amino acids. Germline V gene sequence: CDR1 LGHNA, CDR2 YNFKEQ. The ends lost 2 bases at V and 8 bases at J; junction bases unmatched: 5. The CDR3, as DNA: TGTGCCAGCAGCCAAATAGCGGGGGGGCCCTATGAGCAGTTCTTC. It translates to CASSQIAGGPYEQFF.

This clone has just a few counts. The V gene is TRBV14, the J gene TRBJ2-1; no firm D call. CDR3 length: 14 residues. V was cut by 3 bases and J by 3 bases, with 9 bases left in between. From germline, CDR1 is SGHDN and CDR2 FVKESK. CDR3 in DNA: TGTGCCAGCAGCCAGACTTCCCGCTACAATGAGCAGTTCTTC. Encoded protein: CASSQTSRYNEQFF.

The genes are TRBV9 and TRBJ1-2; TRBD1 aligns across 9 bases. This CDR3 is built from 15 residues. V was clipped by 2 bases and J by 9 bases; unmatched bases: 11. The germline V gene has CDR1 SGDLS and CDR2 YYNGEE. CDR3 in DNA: TGTGCCAGCAGCGTCTACAGGGGGCCCACCCTCAGCTACACCTTC. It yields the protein CASSVYRGPTLSYTF.